This TCR beta chain appears in the sequencing data of a study of regulatory T cells in long-lasting Graves disease. This CDR3 has 14 residues. Germline CDR1 and CDR2: MDHEN and SYDVKM. Documented time point: persistent/refractory GD, antithyroid drugs over 5 years with positive TRAb. The TCR library was made from RNA extracted from PBMCs. Findings of the study overall: Newly diagnosed patients had higher TCR diversity than persistent Graves' patients did. Favored gene segments in persistent disease were TRBV28, TRBJ1-2 and TRBJ2-5.

Combining iRepertoire HTBI primers with Arm-PCR of CDR3 regions, the authors built TCR beta libraries. TCRdb called the multiplex PCR reads again in MiXCR, with one record for every CDR3 protein. The table has roughly 490,000 distinct CDR3 sequences, about 20% seen once. This clonotype came up a few times. Its antigen is still unknown. A much larger clonotype is one base distant, so this may be a read error. The sample was peripheral blood mononuclear cells (PBMCs), taken when the disease was refractory, from a patient treated with antithyroid drugs. This clonotype was sampled from a female donor with Graves disease. The chain employs TRBV28 and TRBJ1-5, with D possibly being TRBD1 (5 bases). The CDR3 DNA reads as TGTGCCAGCACTCCGGGAACAGGATATCAGCTCCAGCATTTT. Protein: CASTPGTGYQLQHF.